This T cell receptor (beta chain) was identified in a study of regulatory T cells in long-lasting Graves disease. Assembly of TCR beta libraries relied on iRepertoire HTBI primers together with Arm-PCR of CDR3 regions. MiXCR, run by TCRdb on the multiplex PCR reads, gives a single entry per CDR3 protein. In the table there are about 450,000 distinct CDR3 sequences, around 22% of which are singletons. As to time point: persistent/refractory GD, antithyroid drugs over 5 years with positive TRAb. PBMC-derived RNA was used for the TCR library. With respect to this clonotype: Antigen specificity is unknown.

General study points: Patients with persistent disease shared 2,500 or so public clonotypes, outpacing the roughly 1,000 shared by new patients. Accuracy was possibly reduced by small sample size. Thyroid tissue was not studied; only peripheral blood was. The TCR repertoire of persistent Graves' patients was less diverse than that of newly diagnosed ones.

The junction had 6 bases not matched to a gene; V was cut back by 7 bases and J by 7 bases. The germline V gene encodes CDR1 GTSNPN and CDR2 SVGIG (reference sequence). The length of the CDR3 is 13 residues. Sequenced here: peripheral blood mononuclear cells (PBMCs), sampled when the disease was refractory, from a patient treated with antithyroid drugs. This clonotype was obtained from a female donor with Graves disease. V gene TRBV30 combines with J gene TRBJ2-7; 14 bases line up with TRBD2. The CDR3 nucleotides are TGTGCCTTTAGACTAGCGGGAGGGCCGGAGCAGTACTTC. This encodes CAFRLAGGPEQYF.